This T cell receptor beta chain emerged from a study of Graves' ophthalmopathy and Graves' hyperthyroidism. V lost 7 bases, J lost 8 bases, and 11 bases lay in between. This CDR3 has 11 residues. Germline V gene data show CDR1 as MDHEN and CDR2 as SYDVKM. Researchers took RNA transcripts and amplified TCR beta CDR3 regions from them. Investigators did first-round RT-PCR with HTBI primers, then second-round multiplex PCR. TCRdb re-derived calls from the multiplex PCR reads in MiXCR, one entry per CDR3 protein. The sample holds approximately 150,000 distinct CDR3 sequences, around two fifths seen once. The genes are TRBV28 and TRBJ1-2; weak D call: TRBD1 (6 bases). What was sequenced was peripheral blood. This receptor was identified in a man aged 30 to 39 with Graves' ophthalmopathy. The CDR3 DNA follows: TGTGCCAGCATTAATGGACAGGGCTACACCTTC. Amino acid sequence: CASINGQGYTF.